Below, one T cell receptor (beta chain) is given with its context. Its antigen is currently unknown. This sample is part of a study of Tregs in tolerant kidney transplant recipients. Related graft donors supplied nonmyeloablative bone marrow transplants, and mixed chimerism was transient. Unstimulated regulatory T cells (CD4+CD25+CD127-), CD4+CD25- non-regulatory cells, CD4 and CD8 cells were FACS-sorted from thawed PBMCs. TCRdb keeps only in-frame clones here, not all; method: immunoSEQ multiplex PCR. The repertoire consists of more than 70,000 clones, with 91% occurring once and the leading ten covering roughly 1.4%. There are 15 residues in the CDR3. Per the germline V gene, CDR1 is SGHTA and CDR2 is FQGNSA. The ends lost 2 bases at V and 5 bases at J; junction bases unmatched: 8. Study findings and constraints: The small number of patients limits these findings pending further validation. Changing PCR primers prevented nucleotide comparison between some patients' samples.

V usage is TRBV7-2 and J usage is TRBJ2-7; 8 nucleotides agree with TRBD2. The specimen comprised CD4+ T cells from blood (PBMCs), sampled 24 months after the transplant. This sequence was found in a human patient who received a combined kidney and bone marrow transplant. Part of the T cells may come from the graft donor. CDR3 bases: TGTGCCAGCAGCTTAAGCGGGGGCCAGTTCCACGAGCAGTACTTC. Its translation: CASSLSGGQFHEQYF. Drawing the rest from reference TRBV7-2 and TRBJ2-7, the complete variable domain is GAGVSQSPSNKVTEKGKDVELRCDPISGHTALYWYRQSLGQGLEFLIYFQGNSAPDKSGLPSDRFSAERTGGSVSTLTIQRTQQEDSAVYLCASSLSGGQFHEQYFGPGTRLTVT.